This T cell receptor beta chain was captured by sequencing in a study of T-cell reconstitution after alpha-beta-depleted transplantation in children. Study conclusions and caveats: In patients about two months after transplant, alpha-beta T cells reportedly arose from several hundred expanded graft clones.

This CDR3 has 16 amino acids. The V end lost 1 base, the J end lost 2 bases, and 12 bases lay between the germline ends. The germline V gene has CDR1 LNHNV and CDR2 YYDKDF (reference sequence). Preparing the TCRbeta library involved the use of unique molecular identifiers. TCRdb fed the PCR reads into MiXCR, producing one record per CDR3 protein. The sample consists of under 450,000 distinct CDR3 sequences, roughly 17% of them appearing once. Regarding this clonotype: What it binds is not known.

The chain links TRBV15 to TRBJ1-3; no definite D call. The TCR sequence derives from a boy less than two years old who had a stem cell transplant for Wiskott-Aldrich syndrome, so the T cells may come from the graft donor. Sample: PBMCs, mostly from graft donor cells, taken 360 days after TCRalphabeta/CD19-depleted stem cell transplant. CDR3 nucleotide sequence: TGTGCCACCAGCAGAGGAGGACGGCTGCCTGGAAACACCATATATTTT. Translation: CATSRGGRLPGNTIYF.